This T cell receptor beta chain is from a study of blood T cell repertoires in COVID-19. Overall study context: The samples span acute and convalescent COVID-19 from the United States, Italy and Spain.

Authors' processing steps: Researchers report that nucleated cell counts were estimated from reference gene primer amplification. TCRdb keeps only in-frame clones here, not all; method: immunoSEQ multiplex PCR. D and trimming come from the DNA, and the V and J calls and clone size come from that table. The repertoire consists of about 260,000 clones, with about 89% occurring once and the leading ten covering less than 1.6%. CDR3 size: 16 residues. The chain recombines TRBV12-2 with TRBJ2-7; the D call in the table, TRBD1, was not verified against the DNA. TRBV12-2 is listed as a pseudogene. The origin of this receptor is a woman in her thirties or forties who had recovered from COVID-19. Sequenced input: peripheral blood. The CDR3 sequence: CASRLASGQGPYEQYF. The CDR3 region has the DNA TGTGCAAGTCGCTTAGCGTCAGGACAGGGACCCTACGAGCAGTACTTC.